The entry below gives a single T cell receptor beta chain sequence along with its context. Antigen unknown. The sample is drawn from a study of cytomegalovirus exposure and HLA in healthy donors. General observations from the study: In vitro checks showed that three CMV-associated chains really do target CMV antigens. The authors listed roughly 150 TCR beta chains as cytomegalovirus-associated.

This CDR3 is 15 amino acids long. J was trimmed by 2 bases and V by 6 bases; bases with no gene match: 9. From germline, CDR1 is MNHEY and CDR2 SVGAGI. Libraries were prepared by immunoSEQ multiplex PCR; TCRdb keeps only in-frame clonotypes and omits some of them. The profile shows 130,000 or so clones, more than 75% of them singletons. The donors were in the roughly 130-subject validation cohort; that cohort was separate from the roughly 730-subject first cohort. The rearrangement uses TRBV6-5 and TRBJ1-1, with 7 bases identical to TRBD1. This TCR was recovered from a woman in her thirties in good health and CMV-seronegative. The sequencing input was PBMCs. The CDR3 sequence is CASSLGQALNTEAFF. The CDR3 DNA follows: TGTGCCAGCAGCCTCGGACAGGCGCTAAACACTGAAGCTTTCTTT.